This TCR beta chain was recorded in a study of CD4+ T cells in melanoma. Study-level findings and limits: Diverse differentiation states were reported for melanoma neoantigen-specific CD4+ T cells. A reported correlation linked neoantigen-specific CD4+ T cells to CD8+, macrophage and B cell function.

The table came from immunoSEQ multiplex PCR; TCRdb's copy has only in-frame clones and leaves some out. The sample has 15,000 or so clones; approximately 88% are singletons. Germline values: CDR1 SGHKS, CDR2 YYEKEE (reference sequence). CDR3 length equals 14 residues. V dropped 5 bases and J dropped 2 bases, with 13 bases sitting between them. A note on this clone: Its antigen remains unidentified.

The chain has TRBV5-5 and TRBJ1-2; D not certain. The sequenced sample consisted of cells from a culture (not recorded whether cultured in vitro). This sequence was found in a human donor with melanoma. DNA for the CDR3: TGTGCCAGCAGTATCGGGGATACCAACTATGGCTACACCTTC. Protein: CASSIGDTNYGYTF.